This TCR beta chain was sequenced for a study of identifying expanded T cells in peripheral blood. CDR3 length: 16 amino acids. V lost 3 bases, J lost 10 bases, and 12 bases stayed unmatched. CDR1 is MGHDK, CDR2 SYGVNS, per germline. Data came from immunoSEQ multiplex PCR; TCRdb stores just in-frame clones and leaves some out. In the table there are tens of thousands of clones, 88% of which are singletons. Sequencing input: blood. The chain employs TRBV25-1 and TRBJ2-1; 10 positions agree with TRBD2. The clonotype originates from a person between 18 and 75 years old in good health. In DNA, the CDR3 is TGTGCCAGCAGTGACATCCCCAGCGGGAGGGCCAGGGAGCAGTTCTTC. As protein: CASSDIPSGRAREQFF.